The 7 T cell receptor beta chains below come from one sample, sequenced in a study of T cell responses to AZD1222 COVID-19 vaccine. The assay was immunoSEQ multiplex PCR, and TCRdb's table has in-frame clones only and misses some. The sample lists about 96,000 clones, nearly 90% occurring once. The sample was peripheral blood, taken on day 0 of AZD1222 vaccination. These receptors came from an adult in good health.

The rearrangement uses TRBV5-4 and TRBJ1-2; D may be TRBD1 (6 bases). This CDR3 spans 16 amino acids. CDR1 and CDR2 (germline): SGHNT, YYREEE (reference sequence). Trimming took off 0 bases at V and 4 bases at J, with 16 bases between the two ends. This chain's CDR3 is CASSLADGGATYGYTF. The CDR3 region has the DNA TGTGCCAGCAGCTTGGCTGATGGGGGCGCGACCTATGGCTACACCTTC.

This chain joins TRBV6-1 and TRBJ1-5, with TRBD1 matching 11 bases. This CDR3 has 17 amino acids. Per the germline V gene, CDR1 is MNHNS and CDR2 is SASEGT. The V gene end was trimmed by 4 bases and the J gene end by 7 bases; junction bases not matched to a gene: 12. This CDR3 is CASSGMGGQGVSQPQHF. CDR3 nucleotides: TGTGCCAGCAGTGGAATGGGGGGACAGGGGGTATCACAGCCCCAGCATTTT.

The chain's CDR3 is CASSLAGLANEKLFF. The CDR3 coding sequence is TGTGCCAGCAGCTTGGCGGGGTTGGCTAATGAAAAACTGTTTTTT. The chain employs TRBV5-4 and TRBJ1-4; no clear D gene. Trimming removed 0 bases from V and 3 bases from J, with 9 bases in between. The CDR3 is made up of 15 amino acids. CDR1 and CDR2 from the germline V gene are SGHNT and YYREEE (reference sequence).

This clone was observed a single time. The gene calls are TRBV9 and TRBJ1-5, with a tentative D call TRBD1 (5 bases). This CDR3 spans 13 amino acids. Germline V gene sequence: CDR1 SGDLS, CDR2 YYNGEE. V was shortened by 3 bases and J by 5 bases, with 9 bases between the two germline ends. CDR3: CASSEGPDQPQHF. DNA for the CDR3: TGTGCCAGCAGCGAGGGACCGGATCAGCCCCAGCATTTT.

This clone has a single count. The chain carries TRBV7-2 and TRBJ2-5; perhaps TRBD2 as D (5 bases). With 1 base removed from V and 2 bases from J, the gap between germline ends came to 14 bases. The CDR3 is 16 residues long. Per the germline V gene, CDR1 is SGHTA and CDR2 is FQGNSA. CDR3 sequence: CASSLVGSANQETQYF. The CDR3 DNA reads TGTGCCAGCAGCTTAGTCGGTAGCGCAAATCAAGAGACCCAGTACTTC.

The rearrangement uses TRBV2 and TRBJ1-6; D possibly corresponds to TRBD1 (5 bases). Germline CDR1 and CDR2: SNHLY and FYNNEI. CDR3 size: 13 residues. The V end lost 6 bases, the J end lost 4 bases, and 7 bases lay between the germline ends. The CDR3 DNA reads TGTGCCAGCAGGGGGGGGTATAATTCACCCCTCCACTTT. It yields the protein CASRGGYNSPLHF.

This sequence joins TRBV6-5 and TRBJ2-6; no clear D. The CDR3 runs 15 residues. From germline, CDR1 is MNHEY and CDR2 SVGAGI. V was shortened by 2 bases and J by 2 bases, with 7 bases between the two germline ends. DNA for the CDR3: TGTGCCAGCAGTTACCCGCAACCTGGGGCCAACGTCCTGACTTTC. The encoded protein is CASSYPQPGANVLTF.